Here is one T cell receptor beta chain with its context. This clonotype appeared once. This receptor's antigen is unknown. No base-level quality is on record; no much larger clone is a single base apart. A single read offers scant evidence. These data are taken from a study of T cells in Graves' hyperthyroidism and ophthalmopathy (dated by TCRdb to between 2018 and 2020). For the wider study: Peripheral blood samples were taken at initial diagnosis, before any treatment was given. TCR Vbeta CDR3 sequencing of 120 to 150 peripheral blood samples (fewer than 45 ophthalmopathy, some 75 hyperthyroidism and approximately 17 progressor patients) is reported in the paper. A discovery cohort of about 96 patients, roughly 45 with Graves' ophthalmopathy and 57 with stable Graves' hyperthyroidism, was used to find distinguishing TCR V-J signatures. The study also compared thyroid tissue and blood T-cell repertoires from over 5 Graves' hyperthyroidism patients. Whether ophthalmopathy could be predicted prospectively was tested in an independent validation cohort made up of 18 hyperthyroidism patients plus 17 patients who later progressed to ophthalmopathy. Once sampling was done, hyperthyroidism patients were given methimazole at a starting dose of 30 mg daily, whereas ophthalmopathy patients were given high-dose intravenous methylprednisolone. The 90 to 100 discovery patients were randomly divided into training and test sets at a 7:3 ratio. Overall study outcomes, separate from this receptor: No statistical method was used to fix the sample size in advance, and group allocation was not hidden from the investigators. Most expanded thyroid clonotypes (frequency above 0.001) were also detected in blood, a finding suggesting that blood repertoires may reflect thyroid immune responses. A model built on a 13 V-J signature distinguished ophthalmopathy from stable hyperthyroidism, reaching 85% to 90% sensitivity and around 82% specificity in cross-validation and 80%/75% in testing. In validation, the model predicted progression to ophthalmopathy a median of about 6.8 months before onset, with over 60% sensitivity and roughly 72% specificity.

Stable Graves' hyperthyroidism was defined as no progression to ophthalmopathy during 18 months of follow-up. Hyperthyroidism patients were newly diagnosed, had a disease duration of under 2 months, and were aged 18 to 65 years. Any patient with an uncontrolled infection, another autoimmune disease, pregnancy or lactation was excluded. Diagnoses were established on the basis of clinical symptoms, serum thyroxine and TRAb, thyroid ultrasound, and orbital computed tomography. Ficoll-Paque density gradient centrifugation was used to isolate PBMCs from 8.5 to 10 ml of fresh peripheral blood. Total RNA was extracted with Trizol reagent, and quality was checked on an Agilent 2100 Bioanalyzer. V is cut back by 4 bases and J by 4 bases, with 6 bases in the junction unmatched. From the cysteine up to the phenylalanine, the CDR3 has a length of 14 residues. Only the CDR3 portion is preserved as DNA: 42 bases, with reading frame beginning at the first base. CDR1 and CDR2 were assigned from the germline V gene (reference sequence) as SGHNT and YYREEE.

TCR beta CDR3 regions were amplified from RNA transcripts. For the first round of RT-PCR on the TCR CDR3, the HTBI primer set was used together with the Qiagen OneStep RT-PCR kit. The libraries were constructed in a second round of multiplex PCR and then size-selected and purified. Paired-end sequencing of the libraries was performed with 100 bp reads on an Illumina HiSeq2000. The study's own analysis went as follows. SOAPnuke was used to process the raw data, removing reads that contained adapters or uncalled bases, had a mean Phred below 15, or lacked an exact match to the constant primer or identifier. COPE v1.2.5 was used to merge the high-quality paired reads, and each unique nucleotide sequence was defined as a clonotype. MiTCR v1.1 was used to align the clonotypes against IMGT TRBV, TRBD and TRBJ reference segments. Analysis was restricted to V-J combinations with a frequency above 0.0001, which covered just over 98% of repertoires. A TCS score was defined as the ratio of F50 (clonal expansion) to E x V (chaos), with BLOSUM62-based TCRdist applied between CDR3 peptides within each V-J. Welch's t-statistics and random forest reduced roughly 540 V-J features to 10 to 15, which were used in a naive Bayes classifier (R e1071). TCRdb's own reprocessing of the public reads used fastp at Q25 and MiXCR and kept productive beta chains. Each entry merges the rows of one CDR3 protein and shows their most common DNA and genes. The V and J calls come from TCRdb's annotation, not from the publication. The sample includes 600,000 to 750,000 distinct CDR3 sequences, with approximately 15% observed a single time. About 16% of the sample comes from the top ten.

Sample: blood. The receptor chain draws on TRBV5-4 and TRBJ2-3; 7 of the junction bases match TRBD2. The receptor was isolated from a middle-aged man with Graves' hyperthyroidism. The CDR3 protein is CASSGGGLADTQYF. Here is the DNA: TGTGCCAGCAGCGGGGGGGGTTTGGCAGATACGCAGTATTTT.